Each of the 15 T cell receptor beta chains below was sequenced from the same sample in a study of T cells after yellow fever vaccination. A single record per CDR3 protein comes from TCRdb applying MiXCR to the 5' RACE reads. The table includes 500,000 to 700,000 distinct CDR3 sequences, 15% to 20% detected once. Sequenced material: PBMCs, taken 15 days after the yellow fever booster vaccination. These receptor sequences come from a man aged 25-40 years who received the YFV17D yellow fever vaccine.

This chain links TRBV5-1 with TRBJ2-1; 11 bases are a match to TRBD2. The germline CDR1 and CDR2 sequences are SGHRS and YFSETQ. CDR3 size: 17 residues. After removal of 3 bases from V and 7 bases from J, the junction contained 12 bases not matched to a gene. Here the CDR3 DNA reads TGCGCCAGCAGCTCGATAGCGGGAGGGCCCGTATCGAATGAGCAGTTCTTC. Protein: CASSSIAGGPVSNEQFF.

The CDR3 loop reads CASSLVFGQGANGYTF. DNA of the CDR3: TGTGCCAGCAGTTTAGTCTTCGGACAGGGGGCAAATGGCTACACCTTC. The chain combines TRBV12-3 or TRBV12-4 with TRBJ1-2; 11 bases agree with TRBD1. Trimming at V came to 1 base and at J to 6 bases, leaving 7 bases not matched to a gene. The CDR3 covers 16 residues.

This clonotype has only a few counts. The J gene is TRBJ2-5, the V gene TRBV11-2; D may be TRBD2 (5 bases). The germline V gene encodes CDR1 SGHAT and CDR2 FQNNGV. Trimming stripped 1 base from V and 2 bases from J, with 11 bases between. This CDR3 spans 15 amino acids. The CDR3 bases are TGTGCCAGCAGCTTAGGCGGACTGAGACAAGAGACCCAGTACTTC. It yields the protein CASSLGGLRQETQYF.

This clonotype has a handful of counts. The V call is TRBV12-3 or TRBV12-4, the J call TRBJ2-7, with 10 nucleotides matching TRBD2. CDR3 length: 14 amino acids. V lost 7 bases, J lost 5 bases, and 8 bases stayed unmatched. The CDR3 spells CASTQAGGPHEQYF. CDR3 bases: TGTGCCAGCACTCAAGCGGGAGGGCCCCACGAGCAGTACTTC.

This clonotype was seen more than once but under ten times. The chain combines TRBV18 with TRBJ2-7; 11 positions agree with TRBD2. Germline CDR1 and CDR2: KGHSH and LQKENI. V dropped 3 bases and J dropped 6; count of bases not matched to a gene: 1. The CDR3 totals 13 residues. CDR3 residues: CASSPSGRAEQYF. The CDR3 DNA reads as TGTGCCAGCTCACCTAGCGGGAGGGCCGAGCAGTACTTC.

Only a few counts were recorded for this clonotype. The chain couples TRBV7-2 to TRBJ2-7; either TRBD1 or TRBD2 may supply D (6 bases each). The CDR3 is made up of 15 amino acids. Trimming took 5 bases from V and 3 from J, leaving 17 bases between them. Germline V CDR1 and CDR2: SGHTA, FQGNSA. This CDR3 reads CASSLQQGGNYEQYF. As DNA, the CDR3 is TGTGCCAGCAGCCTCCAGCAAGGGGGGAACTACGAGCAGTACTTC.

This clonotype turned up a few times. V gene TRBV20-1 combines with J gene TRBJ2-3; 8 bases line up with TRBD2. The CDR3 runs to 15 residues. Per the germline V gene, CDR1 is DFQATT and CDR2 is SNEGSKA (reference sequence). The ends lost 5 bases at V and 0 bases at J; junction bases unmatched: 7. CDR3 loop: CSAPRGRSSTDTQYF. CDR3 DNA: TGCAGTGCTCCGCGCGGGAGGTCCAGCACAGATACGCAGTATTTT.

In DNA, the CDR3 is TGCAGTGCTCCCAAGACTAGTAACAATGAGCAGTTCTTC. It codes for CSAPKTSNNEQFF. The rearrangement uses TRBV20-1 and TRBJ2-1, with a weak D call TRBD2 (6 bases). V was pared by 5 bases and J by 5 bases, with 13 bases between. The CDR3 contains 13 residues. Germline loops: CDR1 DFQATT, CDR2 SNEGSKA (reference sequence).

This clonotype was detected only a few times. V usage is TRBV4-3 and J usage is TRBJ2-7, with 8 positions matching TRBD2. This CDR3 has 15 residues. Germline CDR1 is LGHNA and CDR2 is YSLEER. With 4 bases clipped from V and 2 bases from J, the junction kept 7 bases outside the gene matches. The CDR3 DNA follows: TGCGCCAGCAGCCGAGGGACTAGGGACGCCTACGAGCAGTACTTC. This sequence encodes CASSRGTRDAYEQYF.

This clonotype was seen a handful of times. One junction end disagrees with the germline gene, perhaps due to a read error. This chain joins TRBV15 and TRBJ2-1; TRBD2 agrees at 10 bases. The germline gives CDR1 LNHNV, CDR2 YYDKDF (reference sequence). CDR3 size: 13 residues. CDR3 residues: CATSRASSGRKIF. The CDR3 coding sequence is TGTGCCACCAGCAGAGCGTCTAGCGGGAGAAAGATCTTC.

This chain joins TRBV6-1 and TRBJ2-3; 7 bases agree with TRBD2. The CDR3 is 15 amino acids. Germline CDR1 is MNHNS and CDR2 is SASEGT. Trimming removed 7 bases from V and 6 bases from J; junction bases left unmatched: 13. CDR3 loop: CASTQVAGTQDTQYF. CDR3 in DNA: TGTGCCAGCACCCAGGTAGCGGGTACCCAGGATACGCAGTATTTT.

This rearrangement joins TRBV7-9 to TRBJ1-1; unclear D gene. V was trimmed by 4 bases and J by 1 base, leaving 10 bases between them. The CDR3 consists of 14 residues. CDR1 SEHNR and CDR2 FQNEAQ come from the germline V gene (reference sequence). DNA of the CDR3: TGTGCCAGCAGCTATTTCAGGCGGAACACTGAAGCTTTCTTT. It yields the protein CASSYFRRNTEAFF.

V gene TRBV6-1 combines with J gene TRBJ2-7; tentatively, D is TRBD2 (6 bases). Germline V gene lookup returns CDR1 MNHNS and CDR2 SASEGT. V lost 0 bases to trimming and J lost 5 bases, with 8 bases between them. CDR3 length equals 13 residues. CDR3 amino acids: CASSEAGRNEQYF. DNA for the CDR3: TGTGCCAGCAGTGAAGCGGGGAGGAACGAGCAGTACTTC.

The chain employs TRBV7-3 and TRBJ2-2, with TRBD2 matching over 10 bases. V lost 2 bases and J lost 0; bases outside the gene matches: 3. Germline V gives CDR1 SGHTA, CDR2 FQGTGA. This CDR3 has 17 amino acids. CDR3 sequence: CASSLPSGGANTGELFF. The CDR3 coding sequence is TGTGCCAGCAGCTTACCTAGCGGGGGCGCGAACACCGGGGAGCTGTTTTTT.

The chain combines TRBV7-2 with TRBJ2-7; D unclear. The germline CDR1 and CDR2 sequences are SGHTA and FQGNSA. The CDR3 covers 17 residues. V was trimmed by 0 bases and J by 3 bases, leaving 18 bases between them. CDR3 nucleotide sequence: TGTGCCAGCAGCTTAGCGTCTGGCCCCGTCGGCTTCTACGAGCAGTACTTC. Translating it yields CASSLASGPVGFYEQYF.